The 27 T cell receptor beta chains listed next were all sequenced from one sample in a study of spatial heterogeneity in lung cancer. Time point of the sample: sample taken at primary tumor resection. For these receptors, no antigen is known. From the 5' RACE reads, TCRdb called clonotypes with MiXCR, one entry per CDR3 protein. This table has over 15,000 distinct CDR3 sequences, around 5.5% appearing once. Regarding the study as a whole: Within tumors, counts of expanded alpha and beta TCRs tracked tumor mutation counts.

The sequenced sample was lung tumor tissue, obtained at surgery. The receptors derive from a female donor with early-stage non-small cell lung cancer.

As for this clonotype: Found in a library prepared for alpha chains, this beta chain is an off-target read, and its abundance has little meaning. The chain links TRBV20-1 to TRBJ1-4; tentative D call: TRBD1 (5 bases). The CDR3 covers 14 residues. The germline gives CDR1 DFQATT, CDR2 SNEGSKA (reference sequence). Trimming pared 0 bases from V and 7 bases from J, leaving 12 bases between. CDR3 in amino acids: CSARDHGGSEKLFF. As DNA, the CDR3 is TGCAGTGCTAGAGATCACGGGGGGAGTGAAAAACTGTTTTTT.

This clonotype was picked up many times. The library was prepared for alpha chains; this beta chain is a stray read, so its frequency means little. V gene TRBV7-9 combines with J gene TRBJ2-3; a possible D gene is TRBD2 (6 bases). CDR3 length equals 14 residues. With 3 bases removed from V and 2 bases from J, the gap between germline ends came to 9 bases. Germline V gene sequence: CDR1 SEHNR, CDR2 FQNEAQ (reference sequence). CDR3 loop: CASSFSGPTDTQYF. The CDR3 region has the DNA TGTGCCAGCAGCTTTAGCGGTCCCACAGATACGCAGTATTTT.

This clonotype was counted only a few times. This beta chain slipped into a library made for alpha chains as a stray read, so its size is not meaningful. The chain combines TRBV5-1 with TRBJ2-7; no reliable D call. Germline CDR1 is SGHRS and CDR2 is YFSETQ. Between the trimmed V and J ends, which lost 4 bases and 3 bases, there was a span of 8 bases. The CDR3 totals 12 residues. The CDR3 region is CASSADVYEQYF. The CDR3 DNA follows: TGCGCCAGCAGCGCGGACGTCTACGAGCAGTACTTC.

This clonotype has a count of ten or more. This beta chain turned up in a library designed for alpha chains; as an off-target read, its abundance says little. CDR3: CASSQGAQETQYF. CDR3 coding DNA: TGTGCCAGCAGCCAAGGGGCGCAAGAGACCCAGTACTTC. The genes are TRBV4-2 and TRBJ2-5; unclear D gene. Trimming left V 1 base short and J 2 bases short, with 5 bases between. CDR1 and CDR2 (germline): LGHNA, YNFKEQ. The CDR3 runs to 13 residues.

Notes on this clonotype: A much larger clone is a single base away; this may be a read error. This beta chain was picked up by a library intended for alpha chains and is off target, so its count carries little meaning. J is TRBJ2-7 and V is TRBV12-3 or TRBV12-4; 7 bases match TRBD2. The CDR3 is 14 residues long. Losses at the gene ends were 5 bases for V and 5 bases for J; bases not matched to a gene: 9. The CDR3 loop reads CASSQGIAGNEQYF. CDR3 nucleotide sequence: TGTGCCAGCAGTCAGGGAATAGCGGGCAACGAGCAGTACTTC.

The table lists this clonotype with a few counts. This beta chain turned up in a library designed for alpha chains; as an off-target read, its abundance says little. The chain uses TRBV24-1 and TRBJ2-2; no firm D call. The germline CDR1 and CDR2 sequences are KGHDR and SFDVKD. The CDR3 is made up of 17 amino acids. The V end lost 3 bases, the J end lost 4 bases, and 17 bases lay between the germline ends. The DNA of the CDR3 is TGTGCCACCAGTGATAGCGAGGCTAGATGGGGCACCGGGGAGCTGTTTTTT. Translated: CATSDSEARWGTGELFF.

Concerning this clonotype: This beta chain is off target for a library built for alpha chains, so its abundance means little. The rearrangement uses TRBV7-9 and TRBJ1-5; D possibly corresponds to TRBD1 (5 bases). This CDR3 spans 15 amino acids. Trimming took 3 bases from V and 0 from J, leaving 9 bases between them. CDR1 SEHNR and CDR2 FQNEAQ come from the germline V gene (reference sequence). CDR3 bases: TGTGCCAGCAGCTTTGGGGGGGTTAGCAATCAGCCCCAGCATTTT. It is translated as CASSFGGVSNQPQHF.

In its sample, this clonotype was seen many times. The library was built for alpha chains, so this beta chain is an off-target read and its size means little. The chain combines TRBV2 with TRBJ1-2; 7 bases match TRBD1. Trimming took 4 bases from V and 6 from J; bases not matched to a gene: 2. The CDR3 runs 12 residues. Germline loops: CDR1 SNHLY, CDR2 FYNNEI. The CDR3 nucleotides are TGTGCCAGCAGTGGACAGGGAGATGGCTACACCTTC. Translating it yields CASSGQGDGYTF.

This clonotype was counted ten times or more. Little can be read into the size of this beta chain, an off-target read in a library designed for alpha chains. The chain employs TRBV6-6 and TRBJ2-2, with D maybe TRBD2 (5 bases). The germline V gene has CDR1 MNHNY and CDR2 SVGAGI (reference sequence). V lost 8 bases and J lost 0, with 13 bases in between. The CDR3 is 15 residues long. The CDR3, as DNA: TGTGCCAGCGCCCCCGGACTTTCGAACACCGGGGAGCTGTTTTTT. Amino acid sequence: CASAPGLSNTGELFF.

Many counts were recorded for this clonotype. Since the library was made to target alpha chains, this beta chain is a stray read and its abundance is not meaningful. The chain joins TRBV18 to TRBJ1-1, with 8 bases fitting TRBD1. Germline V lookup: CDR1 KGHSH, CDR2 LQKENI. The CDR3 covers 14 residues. Losses at the gene ends were 6 bases for V and 2 bases for J; bases not matched to a gene: 5. In nucleotides, the CDR3 is TGTGCCAGCTCCATAGGACAGGGAAACACTGAAGCTTTCTTT. Translated, it gives CASSIGQGNTEAFF.

This clonotype came up a few times. For a library built for alpha chains, this beta chain is a stray read; little rests on its size. The V call is TRBV28, the J call TRBJ2-7; D uncertain. CDR3 length: 10 residues. CDR1 and CDR2 (germline): MDHEN, SYDVKM. V was shortened by 4 bases and J by 6 bases, with 4 bases between the two germline ends. The CDR3 nucleotides read TGTGCCAGCAGTTATGGCGAGCAGTACTTC. Translated: CASSYGEQYF.

The table lists this clonotype with many counts. This beta chain represents an off-target read in a library built for alpha chains; its size is of limited meaning. V usage is TRBV4-1 and J usage is TRBJ2-3; 8 bases map to TRBD2. The CDR3 is made up of 16 amino acids. Trimming at V came to 4 bases and at J to 2 bases, leaving 8 bases not matched to a gene. CDR1 MGHRA and CDR2 YSYEKL come from the germline V gene. The CDR3 sequence is CASSRELAAFTDTQYF. CDR3 in DNA: TGCGCCAGCAGCCGAGAACTAGCGGCCTTCACAGATACGCAGTATTTT.

This clonotype has at least ten counts. This beta chain is an off-target read within a library intended for alpha chains, so its frequency means little. The chain's CDR3 is CSAPAAGNQETQYF. For the CDR3, the DNA is TGCAGTGCTCCTGCAGCGGGGAACCAAGAGACCCAGTACTTC. The V and J genes are TRBV20-1 and TRBJ2-5, with 7 bases fitting TRBD2. CDR3 length: 14 residues. J was trimmed by 0 bases and V by 5 bases; bases with no gene match: 6. Germline V lookup: CDR1 DFQATT, CDR2 SNEGSKA (reference sequence).

This clonotype has ten or more counts. This beta chain was picked up by a library intended for alpha chains and is off target, so its count carries little meaning. The rearrangement joins TRBV20-1 to TRBJ1-1, with D tentatively TRBD1 (6 bases). CDR1 is DFQATT and CDR2 is SNEGSKA in the germline V gene (reference sequence). CDR3 size: 13 residues. Trimming left V 5 bases short and J 7 bases short, with 17 bases between. The CDR3 protein is CSASAGKQGEAFF. The CDR3 DNA reads TGCAGTGCTTCGGCAGGCAAACAGGGTGAAGCTTTCTTT.

This clonotype has ten or more counts. This beta chain is an off-target read within a library intended for alpha chains, so its frequency means little. The chain links TRBV7-9 to TRBJ2-5; no reliable D call. The CDR3 spans 12 residues. In germline, CDR1 is SEHNR, CDR2 FQNEAQ (reference sequence). Trimming took off 1 base at V and 5 bases at J, with 5 bases between the two ends. The DNA for the CDR3 is TGTGCCAGCAGCTTAGTCCGCGAGACCCAGTACTTC. Translated, it gives CASSLVRETQYF.

This clonotype is categorized as medium-sized. A library made for alpha chains picked up this beta chain off target, so its size means little. The rearrangement links TRBV3-1 to TRBJ2-7; D may correspond to TRBD1 or TRBD2 (5 bases each). This CDR3 has 15 residues. Trimming removed 0 bases at V and 5 bases at J, with 14 bases between. Germline CDR1 LGHDT, CDR2 YNNKEL (reference sequence). CDR3 loop: CASSQESPGTDEQYF. The CDR3 DNA is TGTGCCAGCAGCCAAGAATCTCCAGGGACGGACGAGCAGTACTTC.

This clonotype was seen many times. Being off target in a library aimed at alpha chains, this beta chain has a size of little meaning. V usage is TRBV12-5 and J usage is TRBJ2-3; D is possibly TRBD1 (6 bases). The CDR3 contains 13 residues. Trimming stripped 1 base from V and 4 bases from J, with 6 bases between. Germline CDR1 and CDR2: LGHNT and FRNRAP. CDR3 nucleotides: TGTGCTAGTGGTTTGGAGGGGGCAGATACGCAGTATTTT. Protein sequence: CASGLEGADTQYF.

This clonotype was seen a few times. This beta chain appears as a stray read in a library generated for alpha chains; its size is not informative. V and J are TRBV5-4 and TRBJ2-1; 7 bases are a match to TRBD1. CDR3 length: 16 amino acids. V dropped 4 bases and J dropped 0; count of bases not matched to a gene: 7. Germline loops: CDR1 SGHNT, CDR2 YYREEE (reference sequence). CDR3 DNA: TGTGCCAGCAGCCGCGGACAGGCGAGCTCCTACAATGAGCAGTTCTTC. Encoded protein: CASSRGQASSYNEQFF.

This clonotype was observed a handful of times. This beta chain represents an off-target read in a library built for alpha chains; its size is of limited meaning. The rearrangement uses TRBV12-3 or TRBV12-4 and TRBJ1-5; D gene uncertain. CDR3 length: 12 residues. V was cut by 8 bases and J by 1 base, with 6 bases left in between. As DNA, the CDR3 is TGTGCCAGCCGTCGGAGCAATCAGCCCCAGCATTTT. It encodes CASRRSNQPQHF.

This clonotype has just a few counts. Found in a library prepared for alpha chains, this beta chain is an off-target read, and its abundance has little meaning. The V gene is TRBV11-2, the J gene TRBJ2-7; maybe TRBD1 (6 bases). Trimming took 1 base from V and 0 from J, leaving 16 bases between them. This CDR3 spans 17 amino acids. Germline V gives CDR1 SGHAT, CDR2 FQNNGV. CDR3 residues: CASSLGPDRRHSYEQYF. The CDR3 DNA reads TGTGCCAGCAGCTTAGGACCCGACAGGCGCCACTCCTACGAGCAGTACTTC.

This clonotype was observed a handful of times. This beta chain represents an off-target read in a library built for alpha chains; its size is of limited meaning. The chain combines TRBV28 with TRBJ2-7; 7 bases match TRBD2. Trimming removed 6 bases from V and 2 bases from J; junction bases left unmatched: 1. Looked up from germline, CDR1 is MDHEN and CDR2 is SYDVKM. The CDR3 runs 12 residues. CDR3 amino acids: CASRLAPYEQYF. CDR3 nucleotide sequence: TGTGCCAGCAGACTAGCGCCCTACGAGCAGTACTTC. Full variable domain (remainder filled in from reference TRBV28 and TRBJ2-7): DVKVTQSSRYLVKRTGEKVFLECVQDMDHENMFWYRQDPGLGLRLIYFSYDVKMKEKGDIPEGYSVSREKKERFSLILESASTNQTSMYLCASRLAPYEQYFGPGTRLTVT.

In its sample, this clonotype is medium-sized. This beta chain turned up in a library designed for alpha chains; as an off-target read, its abundance says little. The V call is TRBV10-3, the J call TRBJ2-1; D could derive from TRBD1 or TRBD2 (5 bases each). Germline values: CDR1 ENHRY, CDR2 SYGVKD. V was cut by 2 bases and J by 2 bases, with 25 bases left in between. The CDR3 is 20 residues long. The CDR3 here is CAISEPSGRRRDGTYNEQFF. The CDR3 nucleotides are TGTGCCATCAGTGAGCCGAGCGGACGTCGTCGGGACGGAACCTACAATGAGCAGTTCTTC.

This clonotype was observed at least ten times. Since it is a stray read in a library aimed at alpha chains, this beta chain has a size that is not meaningful. The rearrangement joins TRBV5-1 to TRBJ2-3; 7 bases map to TRBD1. Per germline, CDR1 SGHRS and CDR2 YFSETQ. After removal of 4 bases from V and 4 bases from J, the junction contained 9 bases not matched to a gene. The CDR3 runs to 15 residues. The CDR3, as DNA: TGCGCCAGCAGCGCAAAGGACAGGTTCCCAGATACGCAGTATTTT. Its protein product is CASSAKDRFPDTQYF. Full variable domain (rest looked up from reference TRBV5-1 and TRBJ2-3): KAGVTQTPRYLIKTRGQQVTLSCSPISGHRSVSWYQQTPGQGLQFLFEYFSETQRNKGNFPGRFSGRQFSNSRSEMNVSTLELGDSALYLCASSAKDRFPDTQYFGPGTRLTVL.

This clonotype was seen ten or more times. Because the library targeted alpha chains, this beta chain is an off-target read whose size means little. The chain links TRBV24-1 to TRBJ2-3; 9 bases align to TRBD1. Germline CDR1 is KGHDR and CDR2 is SFDVKD. The V gene end was trimmed by 5 bases and the J gene end by 3 bases; junction bases not matched to a gene: 5. The CDR3 loop spans 15 amino acids. CDR3 sequence reads: CATSVQGALTDTQYF. CDR3 in DNA: TGTGCCACCAGTGTACAGGGGGCGTTGACAGATACGCAGTATTTT.

As regards this clonotype: A junction end diverges from the germline sequence, so it may reflect a read error. Because the library targeted alpha chains, this beta chain is an off-target read whose size means little. The chain uses TRBV7-7 and TRBJ2-1; TRBD2 aligns across 12 bases. Germline V lookup: CDR1 SSHAT, CDR2 FNYEAQ (reference sequence). This CDR3 has 14 residues. The CDR3 DNA reads TGTGCTAGCAGCTTAGGGACTAGCGGGTATGAGCAGTTCTTC. It specifies CASSLGTSGYEQFF. Together with reference TRBV7-7 and TRBJ2-1, the CDR3 gives the full variable domain: GAGVSQSPRYKVTKRGQDVTLRCDPISSHATLYWYQQALGQGPEFLTYFNYEAQPDKSGLPSDRFSAERPEGSISTLTIQRTEQRDSAMYRCASSLGTSGYEQFFGPGTRLTVL.

This clonotype was detected many times. This beta chain came through as a stray read in a library set up for alpha chains, and its size says little. The gene calls are TRBV12-3 or TRBV12-4 and TRBJ2-2; 11 nucleotides agree with TRBD1. The CDR3 loop spans 15 amino acids. Germline trimming cut 6 bases from V and 7 bases from J; bases unmatched to any gene: 7. CDR3 DNA sequence: TGTGCCAGCAGGCGGACAGGGGGCAAAGTCGGGGAGCTGTTTTTT. Encoded protein: CASRRTGGKVGELFF.

This clonotype was counted ten times or more. This beta chain is off target for a library built for alpha chains, so its abundance means little. V is TRBV10-3 and J is TRBJ2-2, with TRBD1 identical over 9 bases. CDR3 size: 13 residues. V trimming: 8 bases; J trimming: 5 bases; junction bases outside the gene matches: 3. Per the germline V gene, CDR1 is ENHRY and CDR2 is SYGVKD. CDR3: CAIGTGPTGELFF. CDR3 in DNA: TGTGCCATCGGGACAGGGCCGACCGGGGAGCTGTTTTTT.